The 30 T cell receptor beta chains listed next were all sequenced from one sample in a study of blood T cell repertoires in COVID-19. Sequencing used immunoSEQ multiplex PCR; TCRdb keeps in-frame clones, though not all of them. The sample includes 95,000 to 150,000 clones, approximately 85% of them seen just once. The sequencing input was peripheral blood. The receptors stem from a young man with COVID-19, enrolled during active disease.

The chain employs TRBV5-1 and TRBJ1-6; no firm D call. The CDR3 contains 15 residues. The ends were cut back, 1 base at V and 9 bases at J, with 14 bases in the middle. Germline V gene data show CDR1 as SGHRS and CDR2 as YFSETQ. CDR3 protein: CASSLSGEVGSPLHF. CDR3 bases: TGCGCCAGCAGCTTGTCCGGGGAAGTTGGTTCACCCCTCCACTTT.

The rearrangement links TRBV5-1 to TRBJ1-1; a weak D match, TRBD1 (5 bases). CDR3 size: 14 residues. The ends were cut back, 2 bases at V and 5 bases at J, with 13 bases in the middle. CDR1 is SGHRS, CDR2 YFSETQ, per germline. CDR3 sequence reads: CASSFYNRQTEAFF. DNA of the CDR3: TGCGCCAGCAGCTTTTACAACCGACAGACTGAAGCTTTCTTT.

The chain has TRBV27 and TRBJ1-2, with D perhaps matching TRBD1 (6 bases). This CDR3 comprises 12 residues. CDR1 and CDR2 (germline): MNHEY, SMNVEV (reference sequence). V was shortened by 4 bases and J by 6 bases, with 9 bases between the two germline ends. The CDR3 nucleotides are TGTGCCAGCAGTTCAGGGGACGATGGCTACACCTTC. Its protein is CASSSGDDGYTF.

The chain has TRBV28 and TRBJ1-5; D ambiguous. The V and J ends lost 6 bases and 0 bases respectively, with 6 bases between them. The CDR3 is 13 amino acids. Germline CDR1 and CDR2: MDHEN and SYDVKM. This CDR3 reads CASREYSNQPQHF. The DNA of the CDR3 is TGTGCCAGCAGGGAGTATAGCAATCAGCCCCAGCATTTT.

CDR3 nucleotides: TGCGCCAGCAGCCAAGTTGTGCGGGGGGACACAGATACGCAGTATTTT. It specifies CASSQVVRGDTDTQYF. V is TRBV4-1 and J is TRBJ2-3; 8 bases map to TRBD2. J lost 2 bases, V lost 1 base, and 5 bases had no gene match. Germline V gives CDR1 MGHRA, CDR2 YSYEKL. This CDR3 has 16 residues.

V and J are TRBV6-5 and TRBJ1-1; D is ambiguous. V lost 6 bases, J lost 0 bases, and 8 bases lay in between. CDR3 size: 13 residues. Looked up from germline, CDR1 is MNHEY and CDR2 is SVGAGI. CDR3 sequence (DNA): TGTGCCAGCAGCGATAGAATGAACACTGAAGCTTTCTTT. Encoded protein: CASSDRMNTEAFF.

This chain uses TRBV27 with TRBJ1-5; D is unresolved. V was cut by 3 bases and J by 4 bases, with 7 bases left in between. The CDR3 is made up of 13 amino acids. Germline V gene data show CDR1 as MNHEY and CDR2 as SMNVEV (reference sequence). CDR3 sequence: CASSLELNQPQHF. The DNA for the CDR3 is TGTGCCAGCAGTTTGGAGCTGAATCAGCCCCAGCATTTT.

The chain links TRBV27 to TRBJ2-5; 7 positions match TRBD2. The germline CDR1 and CDR2 sequences are MNHEY and SMNVEV (reference sequence). V was clipped by 6 bases and J by 1 base; unmatched bases: 14. CDR3 length: 17 residues. CDR3 in amino acids: CASRGGRAGFLQETQYF. CDR3 DNA sequence: TGTGCCAGCAGGGGTGGGAGGGCAGGGTTCCTCCAAGAGACCCAGTACTTC.

Concerning this clone itself: This same CDR3 is encoded by further DNA sequences in the sample. The chain has TRBV5-6 and TRBJ2-5, with a tentative D call TRBD1 (5 bases). Germline CDR1 SGHDT, CDR2 YYEEEE. Trimming cost V 2 bases and J 1 base, with 9 bases left between them. The CDR3 is made up of 14 amino acids. The CDR3 region has the DNA TGTGCCAGCAGCTTAGGGGCAGGCCAAGAGACCCAGTACTTC. It codes for CASSLGAGQETQYF.

The V call is TRBV7-2, the J call TRBJ2-3, with 14 bases lining up with TRBD2. The germline V gene encodes CDR1 SGHTA and CDR2 FQGNSA. The CDR3 contains 17 residues. V trimming: 5 bases; J trimming: 2 bases; junction bases outside the gene matches: 6. The CDR3 DNA follows: TGTGCCAGCAGCCGCGGACTAGCGGGAGGACTCACAGATACGCAGTATTTT. Translating gives CASSRGLAGGLTDTQYF.

The chain couples TRBV19 to TRBJ2-3; D call uncertain. This CDR3 contains 13 residues. CDR1 LNHDA and CDR2 SQIVND come from the germline V gene (reference sequence). V lost 1 base to trimming and J lost 9 bases, with 11 bases between them. The CDR3 loop is CASSIATTRTQYF. In DNA, the CDR3 is TGTGCCAGTAGTATAGCAACTACAAGGACGCAGTATTTT.

The V call is TRBV4-1, the J call TRBJ2-3; 9 bases match TRBD2. V shed 5 bases, J shed 6 bases, and the junction held 9 bases outside the gene matches. This CDR3 is 15 amino acids long. Germline-derived CDR1 and CDR2 are MGHRA and YSYEKL. CDR3 sequence reads: CASSAGLAGFDTQYF. Written as DNA, the CDR3 is TGCGCCAGCAGCGCCGGGCTAGCGGGATTTGATACGCAGTATTTT.

This chain uses TRBV6-6 with TRBJ1-2; TRBD1 aligns across 9 bases. The V and J ends lost 2 bases and 1 base, in that order; junction bases with no gene match: 2. CDR1 MNHNY and CDR2 SVGAGI come from the germline V gene (reference sequence). The CDR3 loop spans 15 amino acids. The CDR3 DNA follows: TGTGCCAGCAGTTACGGGACAGGGTTTAACTATGGCTACACCTTC. It specifies CASSYGTGFNYGYTF.

V gene TRBV24-1 combines with J gene TRBJ2-1; 11 bases are shared with TRBD2. J was trimmed by 8 bases and V by 3 bases; bases with no gene match: 5. Per germline, CDR1 KGHDR and CDR2 SFDVKD. The CDR3 totals 15 residues. CDR3 nucleotide sequence: TGTGCCACCAGTGATCTAGCGGGAGGTGGCTATGAGCAGTTCTTC. Encoded protein: CATSDLAGGGYEQFF.

The rearrangement joins TRBV7-9 to TRBJ2-7; D possibly corresponds to TRBD1 (7 bases). CDR1 SEHNR and CDR2 FQNEAQ come from the germline V gene (reference sequence). Trimming pared 1 base from V and 13 bases from J, leaving 20 bases between. The CDR3 runs 14 residues. The CDR3 coding sequence is TGTGCCAGCAGCTTAGAGGGGAGTGGCGGGACAGCTTACTTC. Its translation is CASSLEGSGGTAYF.

V usage is TRBV6-2 or TRBV6-3 and J usage is TRBJ2-1; TRBD2 is a possible D gene (6 bases). This CDR3 is built from 16 residues. Trimming cost V 2 bases and J 8 bases, with 19 bases left between them. CDR1 is MNHEY, CDR2 SVGEGT, per germline. Written as DNA, the CDR3 is TGTGCCAGCAGTTACCCAACGGCGGGACTCTGGGATGAGCAGTTCTTC. This gives the protein CASSYPTAGLWDEQFF.

This chain connects TRBV4-1 to TRBJ1-1; 9 positions agree with TRBD1. Losses at the gene ends were 1 base for V and 1 base for J; bases not matched to a gene: 4. The CDR3 has 16 residues. Looked up from germline, CDR1 is MGHRA and CDR2 is YSYEKL. The CDR3, as DNA: TGCGCCAGCAGCCAAGGGGTGGACAGGGGGAACACTGAAGCTTTCTTT. Amino acid sequence: CASSQGVDRGNTEAFF.

V is TRBV5-1 and J is TRBJ1-1, with D possibly being TRBD1 (6 bases). The CDR3 has 17 amino acids. Deletions cut 0 bases from V and 2 bases from J, with 17 bases between. CDR1 SGHRS and CDR2 YFSETQ come from the germline V gene. The CDR3 loop is CASSLAPVTGVNTEAFF. The CDR3, as DNA: TGCGCCAGCAGCTTGGCCCCCGTGACAGGCGTAAACACTGAAGCTTTCTTT.

The rearrangement links TRBV4-3 to TRBJ1-1; perhaps TRBD1 as D (6 bases). Deletions cut 4 bases from V and 0 bases from J, with 12 bases between. Per germline, CDR1 LGHNA and CDR2 YSLEER. CDR3 size: 15 residues. For the CDR3, the DNA is TGCGCCAGCAGCCGGGACACCTACTTGAACACTGAAGCTTTCTTT. It specifies CASSRDTYLNTEAFF.

J is TRBJ2-1 and V is TRBV20-1; D is unclear. CDR3 length: 10 amino acids. The germline gives CDR1 DFQATT, CDR2 SNEGSKA (reference sequence). Trimming took off 8 bases at V and 3 bases at J, with 5 bases between the two ends. CDR3 region: CSTYYNEQFF. CDR3 DNA sequence: TGCAGTACATACTACAATGAGCAGTTCTTC.

This clone has just a few counts. The chain joins TRBV3-1 (or the pseudogene TRBV3-2) to TRBJ1-1, with D tentatively TRBD1 (6 bases). Per the germline V gene, CDR1 is LGHDT and CDR2 is YNNKEL (reference sequence). There are 12 residues in the CDR3. The V and J ends lost 4 bases and 12 bases respectively, with 15 bases between them. CDR3 bases: TGTGCCAGCAGCCTGTTACAGGGTCGAACTTTCTTT. It encodes CASSLLQGRTFF.

The CDR3 sequence: CASSYRPQGYYGYTF. CDR3 nucleotide sequence: TGTGCCAGCAGTTACCGTCCACAGGGCTACTATGGCTACACCTTC. V and J are TRBV6-5 and TRBJ1-2; D is possibly TRBD1 (6 bases). The CDR3 is 15 residues long. Germline lookup yields CDR1 MNHEY and CDR2 SVGAGI. V lost 2 bases and J 3 bases, leaving 13 bases between the germline ends.

V is TRBV5-6 and J is TRBJ2-3; D is unresolved. Germline lookup yields CDR1 SGHDT and CDR2 YYEEEE. The V and J ends lost 0 bases and 2 bases respectively, with 10 bases between them. The CDR3 is 15 amino acids. CDR3 DNA sequence: TGTGCCAGCAGCTTGGGAGAGCCCTCCACAGATACGCAGTATTTT. Translated, it gives CASSLGEPSTDTQYF.

The rearrangement joins TRBV28 to TRBJ2-1, with 7 bases fitting TRBD2. The germline gives CDR1 MDHEN, CDR2 SYDVKM. V lost 1 base and J lost 1; bases outside the gene matches: 7. The CDR3 consists of 17 residues. CDR3 protein: CASSLSLAGVSYNEQFF. The CDR3 region has the DNA TGTGCCAGCAGTTTATCCCTGGCGGGGGTTTCCTACAATGAGCAGTTCTTC. Based on the CDR3 plus reference TRBV28 and TRBJ2-1, the full variable domain is DVKVTQSSRYLVKRTGEKVFLECVQDMDHENMFWYRQDPGLGLRLIYFSYDVKMKEKGDIPEGYSVSREKKERFSLILESASTNQTSMYLCASSLSLAGVSYNEQFFGPGTRLTVL.

This chain links TRBV6-2 or TRBV6-3 with TRBJ1-3; D gene uncertain. Germline CDR1 is MNHEY and CDR2 is SVGEGT. This CDR3 contains 16 residues. V was trimmed by 4 bases and J by 4 bases, leaving 17 bases between them. CDR3 in amino acids: CASSSGLNPAGNTIYF. For the CDR3, the DNA is TGTGCCAGCAGTTCCGGACTTAATCCAGCAGGAAACACCATATATTTT.

V is TRBV29-1 and J is TRBJ2-3; no definite D call. Deletions cut 4 bases from V and 2 bases from J, with 16 bases between. The CDR3 is 15 residues long. Germline-derived CDR1 and CDR2 are SQVTM and ANQGSEA. CDR3 loop: CSVARLVSHTDTQYF. The CDR3 bases are TGCAGCGTTGCTCGGCTAGTAAGCCACACAGATACGCAGTATTTT.

This clone was found once. Other DNA sequences in this sample translate to the same CDR3. The chain uses TRBV14 and TRBJ1-2, with 7 bases lining up with TRBD1. The CDR3 totals 14 residues. Germline V gene lookup returns CDR1 SGHDN and CDR2 FVKESK. V was pared by 4 bases and J by 4 bases, with 6 bases of the junction left unmatched. Written as DNA, the CDR3 is TGTGCCAGCAGCCCGAGCCGGGACAGCTATGGCTACACCTTC. It yields the protein CASSPSRDSYGYTF.

The chain joins TRBV3-1 (or the pseudogene TRBV3-2) to TRBJ1-2; D is perhaps TRBD1 (5 bases). The CDR3 covers 16 residues. Trimming cost V 3 bases and J 0 bases, with 14 bases left between them. CDR1 LGHDT and CDR2 YNNKEL come from the germline V gene (reference sequence). CDR3 region: CASSQYTGRANYGYTF. CDR3 nucleotide sequence: TGTGCCAGCAGCCAGTACACAGGACGCGCTAACTATGGCTACACCTTC.

Turning to this clone: A junction boundary mismatches the germline segment, possibly from a read error. The CDR3 reads CASSVEAGNPEAFF. The CDR3 DNA is TGTGCCAGCAGCGTAGAGGCAGGGAACCCTGAAGCTTTCTTT. The chain links TRBV9 to TRBJ1-1; D perhaps matches TRBD1 (5 bases). The CDR3 has 14 amino acids. Germline CDR1 SGDLS, CDR2 YYNGEE.

The rearrangement links TRBV6-4 to TRBJ2-3; 7 bases are a match to TRBD2. This CDR3 is built from 16 residues. Germline V gene sequence: CDR1 MRHNA, CDR2 SNTAGT. The junction had 7 bases not matched to a gene; V was cut back by 4 bases and J by 0 bases. The CDR3 nucleotides read TGTGCCAGCAGTGTTAGGACTAGACGGAGCACAGATACGCAGTATTTT. This encodes CASSVRTRRSTDTQYF.